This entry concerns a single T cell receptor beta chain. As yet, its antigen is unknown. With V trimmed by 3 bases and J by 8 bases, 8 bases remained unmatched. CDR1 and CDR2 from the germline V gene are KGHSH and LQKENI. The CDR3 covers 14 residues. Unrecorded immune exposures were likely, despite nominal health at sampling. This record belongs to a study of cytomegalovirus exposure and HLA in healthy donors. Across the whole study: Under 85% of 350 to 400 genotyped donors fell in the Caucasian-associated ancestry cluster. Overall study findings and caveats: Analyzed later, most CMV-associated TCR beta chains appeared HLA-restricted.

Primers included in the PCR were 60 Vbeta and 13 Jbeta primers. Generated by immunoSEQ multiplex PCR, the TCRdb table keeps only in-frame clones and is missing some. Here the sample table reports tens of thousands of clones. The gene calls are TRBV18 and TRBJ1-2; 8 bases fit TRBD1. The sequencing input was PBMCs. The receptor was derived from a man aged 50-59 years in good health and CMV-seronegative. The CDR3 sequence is CASSPQDRAYGYTF. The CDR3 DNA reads TGTGCCAGCTCACCTCAGGACAGGGCATACGGCTACACCTTC.